The T cell receptor beta chain under discussion was sequenced for a study of regulatory T cells in long-lasting Graves disease. Germline loops: CDR1 MNHEY, CDR2 SMNVEV (reference sequence). The CDR3 loop spans 14 amino acids. Trimming at V came to 4 bases and at J to 1 base, leaving 4 bases not matched to a gene. This clonotype appeared many times. Its antigen remains unidentified. Time point: persistent/refractory GD, antithyroid drugs over 5 years with positive TRAb. With RNA extracted from PBMCs as input, the TCR library was made. Approximately 8.9-milliliter peripheral blood samples went into EDTA tubes. Investigators prepared the TCR beta libraries by applying iRepertoire HTBI primers and Arm-PCR of CDR3 regions. TCRdb reanalysed the multiplex PCR reads using MiXCR and keeps one entry per CDR3 protein. Among 650,000 to 850,000 distinct CDR3 sequences, around 30% were seen once, and the ten largest hold roughly 46%.

General study results and limits: The study found TRBV28, TRBJ1-2 and TRBJ2-5 favored in persistent disease.

The sequence was collected from a female donor with Graves disease. This specimen was peripheral blood mononuclear cells (PBMCs), taken when the disease was refractory, from a patient treated with antithyroid drugs. V and J are TRBV27 and TRBJ2-7, with 7 bases that match TRBD2. CDR3 loop: CASSSRGRSYEQYF. DNA of the CDR3: TGTGCCAGCAGTTCGCGCGGGAGATCCTACGAGCAGTACTTC.